This T cell receptor beta chain originates from a study of cytomegalovirus exposure and HLA in healthy donors. In the PCR, 60 Vbeta and 13 Jbeta primers were used. Assay used: immunoSEQ multiplex PCR; TCRdb lists only in-frame clones, some missing. The sample holds under 300,000 clones; approximately 84% are singletons and the top ten take 2% to 2.5%. Material: PBMCs. This clonotype originated in a middle-aged woman in good health and CMV-seropositive.

The CDR3 region is CASSSLSGRKAYEQYF. DNA of the CDR3: TGTGCCAGCAGTTCCCTTAGCGGGAGAAAGGCCTACGAGCAGTACTTC. The gene calls are TRBV28 and TRBJ2-7; 9 nucleotides agree with TRBD2. Trimming removed 4 bases from V and 2 bases from J; junction bases left unmatched: 9. The CDR3 runs 16 residues. CDR1 is MDHEN, CDR2 SYDVKM, per germline.